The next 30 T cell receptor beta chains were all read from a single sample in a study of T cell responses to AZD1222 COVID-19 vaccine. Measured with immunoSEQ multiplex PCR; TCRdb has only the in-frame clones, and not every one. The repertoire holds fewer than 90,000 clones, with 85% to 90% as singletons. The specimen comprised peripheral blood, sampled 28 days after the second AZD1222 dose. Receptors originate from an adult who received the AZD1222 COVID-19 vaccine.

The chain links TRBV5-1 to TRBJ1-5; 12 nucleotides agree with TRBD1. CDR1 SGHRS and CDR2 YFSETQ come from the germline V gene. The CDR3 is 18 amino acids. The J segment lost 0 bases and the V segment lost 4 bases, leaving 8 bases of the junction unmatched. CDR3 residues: CASSSGTGGFNSNQPQHF. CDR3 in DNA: TGCGCCAGCAGCAGCGGGACAGGGGGCTTTAATAGCAATCAGCCCCAGCATTTT.

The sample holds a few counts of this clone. CDR3 loop: CASSYSSGALAFF. The CDR3 coding sequence is TGTGCCAGCAGTTACTCGTCGGGGGCTTTAGCTTTCTTT. J is TRBJ1-1 and V is TRBV6-2 or TRBV6-3; tentatively, D is TRBD1 (6 bases). Germline V gene lookup returns CDR1 MNHEY and CDR2 SVGEGT. Trimming left V 0 bases short and J 10 bases short, with 12 bases between. The CDR3 runs 13 residues.

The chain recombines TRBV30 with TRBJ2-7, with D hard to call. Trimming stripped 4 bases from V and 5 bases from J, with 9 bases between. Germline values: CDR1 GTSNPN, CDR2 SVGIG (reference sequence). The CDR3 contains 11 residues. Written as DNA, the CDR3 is TGTGCCTGGACCCGATACGACGAGCAGTACTTC. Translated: CAWTRYDEQYF.

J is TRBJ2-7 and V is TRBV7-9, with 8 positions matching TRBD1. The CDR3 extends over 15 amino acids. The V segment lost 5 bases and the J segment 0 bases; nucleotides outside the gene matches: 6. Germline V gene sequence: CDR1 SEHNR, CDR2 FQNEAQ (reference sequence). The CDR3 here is CASSLGQGSSYEQYF. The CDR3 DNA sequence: TGTGCCAGCAGCCTAGGACAGGGATCCTCCTACGAGCAGTACTTC.

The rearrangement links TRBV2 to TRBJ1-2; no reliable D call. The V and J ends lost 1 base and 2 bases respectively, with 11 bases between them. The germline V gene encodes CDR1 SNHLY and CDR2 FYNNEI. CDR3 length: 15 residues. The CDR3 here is CASSEEYGLNYGYTF. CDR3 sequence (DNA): TGTGCCAGCAGTGAAGAGTACGGGTTGAACTATGGCTACACCTTC.

The CDR3 is CASSPPVRQGRETQYF. CDR3 nucleotide sequence: TGTGCCAGCTCACCACCCGTCAGACAGGGTAGGGAGACCCAGTACTTC. The V call is TRBV18, the J call TRBJ2-5; 7 bases align to TRBD1. Trimming at V came to 0 bases and at J to 5 bases, leaving 9 bases not matched to a gene. The CDR3 spans 16 residues. From germline, CDR1 is KGHSH and CDR2 LQKENI. Drawing the rest from reference TRBV18 and TRBJ2-5, the complete variable domain is NAGVMQNPRHLVRRRGQEARLRCSPMKGHSHVYWYRQLPEEGLKFMVYLQKENIIDESGMPKERFSAEFPKEGPSILRIQQVVRGDSAAYFCASSPPVRQGRETQYFGPGTRLLVL.

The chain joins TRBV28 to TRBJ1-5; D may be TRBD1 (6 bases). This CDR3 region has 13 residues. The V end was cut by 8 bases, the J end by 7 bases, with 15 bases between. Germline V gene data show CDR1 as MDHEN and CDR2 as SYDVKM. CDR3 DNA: TGTGCCAGCGATGTGGGGGCGGGCCAGCCCCAGCATTTT. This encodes CASDVGAGQPQHF.

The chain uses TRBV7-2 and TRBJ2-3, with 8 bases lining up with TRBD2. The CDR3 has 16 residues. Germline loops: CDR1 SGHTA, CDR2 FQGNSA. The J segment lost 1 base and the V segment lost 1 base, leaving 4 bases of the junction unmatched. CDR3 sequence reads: CASSLVRGEGTDTQYF. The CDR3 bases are TGTGCCAGCAGCTTAGTGCGGGGGGAGGGCACAGATACGCAGTATTTT.

In nucleotides, the CDR3 is TGCGCCAGCAGCCAAGATAAGTCGAACCCAGCTAACTATGGCTACACCTTC. Translating it yields CASSQDKSNPANYGYTF. The V and J genes are TRBV4-1 and TRBJ1-2; D unclear. Trimming took off 0 bases at V and 0 bases at J, with 14 bases between the two ends. The CDR3 runs 17 residues. Germline CDR1 is MGHRA and CDR2 is YSYEKL.

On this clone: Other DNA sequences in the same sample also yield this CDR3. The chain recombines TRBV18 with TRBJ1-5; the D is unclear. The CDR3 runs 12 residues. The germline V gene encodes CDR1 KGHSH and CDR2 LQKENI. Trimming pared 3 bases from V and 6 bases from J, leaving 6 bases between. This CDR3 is CASSPPGQPQHF. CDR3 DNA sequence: TGTGCCAGCTCACCCCCCGGTCAGCCCCAGCATTTT. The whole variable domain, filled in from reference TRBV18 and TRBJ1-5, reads NAGVMQNPRHLVRRRGQEARLRCSPMKGHSHVYWYRQLPEEGLKFMVYLQKENIIDESGMPKERFSAEFPKEGPSILRIQQVVRGDSAAYFCASSPPGQPQHFGDGTRLSIL.

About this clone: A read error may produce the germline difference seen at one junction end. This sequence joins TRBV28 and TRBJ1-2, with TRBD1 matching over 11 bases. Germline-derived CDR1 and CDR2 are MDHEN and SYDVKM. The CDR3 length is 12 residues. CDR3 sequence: CASSTRTGGYGF. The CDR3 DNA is TGTGCCAGCAGTACCAGGACAGGGGGCTATGGCTTC.

The chain's CDR3 is CASSPAGVHSPLHF. DNA of the CDR3: TGTGCCAGCAGCCCCGCGGGGGTCCATTCACCCCTCCACTTT. The chain combines TRBV7-3 with TRBJ1-6; tentatively, D is TRBD1 (5 bases). Trimming stripped 5 bases from V and 8 bases from J, with 13 bases between. This CDR3 is built from 14 residues. The germline CDR1 and CDR2 sequences are SGHTA and FQGTGA.

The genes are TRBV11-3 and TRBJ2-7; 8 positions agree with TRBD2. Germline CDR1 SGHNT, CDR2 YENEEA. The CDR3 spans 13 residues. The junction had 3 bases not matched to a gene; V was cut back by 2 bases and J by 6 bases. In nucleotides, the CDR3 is TGTGCCAGCAGCTTAAGCGGGGGTTCCGAGCAGTACTTC. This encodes CASSLSGGSEQYF.

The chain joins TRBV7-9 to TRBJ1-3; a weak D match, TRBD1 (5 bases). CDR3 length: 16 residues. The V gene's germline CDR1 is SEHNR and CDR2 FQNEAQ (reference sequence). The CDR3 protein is CSGAADDPRSGNTIYF. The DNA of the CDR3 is TGTTCCGGGGCAGCGGATGATCCACGCTCTGGAAACACCATATATTTT.

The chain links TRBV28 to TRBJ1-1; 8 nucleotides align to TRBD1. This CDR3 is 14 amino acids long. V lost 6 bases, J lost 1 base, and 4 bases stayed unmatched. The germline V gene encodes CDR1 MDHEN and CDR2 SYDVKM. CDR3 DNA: TGTGCCAGCAGGGTACAGGGGGGGAACACTGAAGCTTTCTTT. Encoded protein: CASRVQGGNTEAFF.

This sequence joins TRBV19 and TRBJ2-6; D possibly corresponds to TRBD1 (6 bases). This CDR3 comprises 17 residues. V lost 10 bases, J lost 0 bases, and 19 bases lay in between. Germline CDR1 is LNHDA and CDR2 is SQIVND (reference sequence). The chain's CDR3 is CATKIGQPGSGANVLTF. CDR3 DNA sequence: TGTGCCACTAAAATCGGACAGCCGGGCTCTGGGGCCAACGTCCTGACTTTC.

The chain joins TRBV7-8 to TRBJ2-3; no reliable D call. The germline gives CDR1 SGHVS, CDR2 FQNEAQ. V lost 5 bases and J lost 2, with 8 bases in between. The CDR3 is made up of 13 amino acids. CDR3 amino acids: CASSPPLTDTQYF. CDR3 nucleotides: TGTGCCAGCAGCCCGCCCCTCACAGATACGCAGTATTTT.

Here the CDR3 DNA reads TGTGCCAGCAGACCCGACAGGGCCATCGCTGGTGAGCAGTACTTC. Translated: CASRPDRAIAGEQYF. The chain carries TRBV6-5 and TRBJ2-7; TRBD1 aligns across 7 bases. Germline trimming cut 6 bases from V and 7 bases from J; bases unmatched to any gene: 15. The CDR3 totals 15 residues. The germline CDR1 and CDR2 sequences are MNHEY and SVGAGI.

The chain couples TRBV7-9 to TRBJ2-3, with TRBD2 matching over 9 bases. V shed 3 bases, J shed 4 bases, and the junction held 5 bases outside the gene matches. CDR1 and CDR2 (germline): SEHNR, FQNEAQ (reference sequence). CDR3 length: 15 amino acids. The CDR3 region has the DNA TGTGCCAGCAGCTTCTCAGCGGGGGGCTCAGATACGCAGTATTTT. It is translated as CASSFSAGGSDTQYF.

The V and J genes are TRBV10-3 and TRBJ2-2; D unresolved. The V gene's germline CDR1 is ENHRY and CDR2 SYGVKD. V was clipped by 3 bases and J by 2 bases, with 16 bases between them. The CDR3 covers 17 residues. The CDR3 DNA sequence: TGTGCCATCAGTGACCCAAACCCGGGTTTAAACACCGGGGAGCTGTTTTTT. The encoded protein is CAISDPNPGLNTGELFF.

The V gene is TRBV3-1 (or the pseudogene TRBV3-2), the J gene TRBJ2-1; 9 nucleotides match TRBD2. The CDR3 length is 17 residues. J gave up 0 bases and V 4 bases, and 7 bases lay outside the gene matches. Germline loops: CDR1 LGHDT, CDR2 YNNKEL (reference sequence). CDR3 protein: CASSRSGGGGSYNEQFF. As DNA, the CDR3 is TGTGCCAGCAGCCGATCGGGCGGGGGGGGCTCCTACAATGAGCAGTTCTTC.

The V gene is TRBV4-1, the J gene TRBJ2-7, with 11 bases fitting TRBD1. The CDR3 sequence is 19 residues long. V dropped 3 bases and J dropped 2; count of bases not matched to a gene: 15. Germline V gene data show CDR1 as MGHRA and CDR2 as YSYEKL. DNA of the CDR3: TGCGCCAGCAGCCAGGGGAGCTGGACAGGGGGCCCCCTCACCTACGAGCAGTACTTC. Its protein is CASSQGSWTGGPLTYEQYF.

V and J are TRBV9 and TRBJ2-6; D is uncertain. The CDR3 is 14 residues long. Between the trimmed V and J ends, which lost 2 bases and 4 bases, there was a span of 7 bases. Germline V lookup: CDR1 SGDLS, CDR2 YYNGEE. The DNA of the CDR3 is TGTGCCAGCAGCGTCTTATCCGGGGCCAACGTCCTGACTTTC. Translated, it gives CASSVLSGANVLTF.

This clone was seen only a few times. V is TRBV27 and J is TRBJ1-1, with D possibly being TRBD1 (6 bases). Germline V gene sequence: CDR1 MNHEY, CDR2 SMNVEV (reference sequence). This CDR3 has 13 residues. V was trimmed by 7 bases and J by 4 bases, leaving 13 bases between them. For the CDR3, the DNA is TGTGCCAGCACTGGGGGGCTGGGCACTGAAGCTTTCTTT. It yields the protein CASTGGLGTEAFF.

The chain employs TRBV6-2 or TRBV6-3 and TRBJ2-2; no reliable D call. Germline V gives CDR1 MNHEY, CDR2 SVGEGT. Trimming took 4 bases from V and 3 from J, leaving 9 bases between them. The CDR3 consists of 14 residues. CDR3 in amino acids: CASSSMSHTGELFF. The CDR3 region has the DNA TGTGCCAGCAGTTCTATGTCCCACACCGGGGAGCTGTTTTTT.

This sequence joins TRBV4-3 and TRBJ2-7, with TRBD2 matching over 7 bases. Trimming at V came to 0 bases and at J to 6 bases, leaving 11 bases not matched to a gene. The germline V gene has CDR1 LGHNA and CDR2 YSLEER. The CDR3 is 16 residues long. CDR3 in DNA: TGCGCCAGCAGCCAAGATCGACGCGGGGGTGGCGGCGAGCAGTACTTC. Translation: CASSQDRRGGGGEQYF.

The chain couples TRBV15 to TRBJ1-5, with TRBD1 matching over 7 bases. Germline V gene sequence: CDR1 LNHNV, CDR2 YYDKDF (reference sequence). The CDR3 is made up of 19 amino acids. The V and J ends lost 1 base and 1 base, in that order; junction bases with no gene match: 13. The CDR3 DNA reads TGTGCCACCAGCAGAGGGGACAGCGGCCGAGATATGAGCAATCAGCCCCAGCATTTT. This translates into CATSRGDSGRDMSNQPQHF.

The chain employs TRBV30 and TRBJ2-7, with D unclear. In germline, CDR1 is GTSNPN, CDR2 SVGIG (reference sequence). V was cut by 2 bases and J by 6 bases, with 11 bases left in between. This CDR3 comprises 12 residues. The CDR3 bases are TGTGCCTGGAGTCCTCTTCCGGGCGAGCAGTACTTC. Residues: CAWSPLPGEQYF.

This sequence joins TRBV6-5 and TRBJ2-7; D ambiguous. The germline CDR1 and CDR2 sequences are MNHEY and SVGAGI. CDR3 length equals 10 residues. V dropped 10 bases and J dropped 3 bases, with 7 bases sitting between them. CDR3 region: CATTDYEQYF. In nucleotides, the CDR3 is TGTGCCACCACCGACTACGAGCAGTACTTC.

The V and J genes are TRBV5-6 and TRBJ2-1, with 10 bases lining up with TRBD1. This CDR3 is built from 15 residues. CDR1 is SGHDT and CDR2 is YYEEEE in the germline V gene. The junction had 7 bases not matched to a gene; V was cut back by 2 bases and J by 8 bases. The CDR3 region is CASSFLDRGSDEQFF. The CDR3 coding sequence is TGTGCCAGCAGCTTTCTGGACAGGGGGTCGGATGAGCAGTTCTTC.